A selection of T cell receptor beta chains follows, all from one sample in a study of T cell responses to AZD1222 COVID-19 vaccine. Produced via immunoSEQ multiplex PCR; TCRdb's table is partial and in-frame only. The sample records 150,000 to 200,000 clones, 94% being singletons. The sequencing used peripheral blood, collected on day 0 of AZD1222 vaccination. Every receptor here comes from an adult in good health. CDR3s leave out the opening cysteine and the closing phenylalanine or tryptophan. The order of the fields is D gene, clone size, CDR3 length, J gene, V gene, CDR3 protein. A D gene is named only where the DNA matches it firmly. Where a row states a size, it is once, few, many or the class of an expanded clone; other rows omit it.

d_call: NA; clone_size: NA; cdr3_length: 14; j_call: TRBJ2-2; v_call: TRBV7-7; cdr3_aa: ASRILQGKGTGELF
d_call: TRBD1; clone_size: few; cdr3_length: 12; j_call: TRBJ1-1; v_call: TRBV5-5; cdr3_aa: ASSLNPGGLEAF
d_call: NA; clone_size: NA; cdr3_length: 8; j_call: TRBJ1-2; v_call: TRBV2; cdr3_aa: ASSLSGYT
d_call: TRBD1; clone_size: NA; cdr3_length: 12; j_call: TRBJ1-2; v_call: TRBV7-9; cdr3_aa: ASSFPGQLYGYT
d_call: NA; clone_size: once; cdr3_length: 12; j_call: TRBJ1-1; v_call: TRBV7-9; cdr3_aa: ASSFRGLNTEAF
d_call: NA; clone_size: NA; cdr3_length: 12; j_call: TRBJ2-2; v_call: TRBV19; cdr3_aa: ASLPRSNTGELF
d_call: NA; clone_size: NA; cdr3_length: 13; j_call: TRBJ1-3; v_call: TRBV7-9; cdr3_aa: ASSNDMNSGNTIY
d_call: TRBD2; clone_size: NA; cdr3_length: 14; j_call: TRBJ2-7; v_call: TRBV19; cdr3_aa: ASSLELGGYRYEQY
d_call: NA; clone_size: NA; cdr3_length: 12; j_call: TRBJ2-7; v_call: TRBV4-1; cdr3_aa: ASSQGSGKHEQY
d_call: NA; clone_size: NA; cdr3_length: 16; j_call: TRBJ2-3; v_call: TRBV11-3; cdr3_aa: ASSLVGTAGTSTDTQY
d_call: TRBD2; clone_size: NA; cdr3_length: 17; j_call: TRBJ2-3; v_call: TRBV5-1; cdr3_aa: ASSLRSSGRVSGADTQY
d_call: TRBD1; clone_size: once; cdr3_length: 13; j_call: TRBJ2-3; v_call: TRBV3-1/TRBV3-2; cdr3_aa: ASSQVWTGEDTQY
d_call: NA; clone_size: NA; cdr3_length: 13; j_call: TRBJ1-5; v_call: TRBV3-1/TRBV3-2; cdr3_aa: ASSQDSGGNQPQH
d_call: TRBD2; clone_size: NA; cdr3_length: 12; j_call: TRBJ2-7; v_call: TRBV29-1; cdr3_aa: SVEGLAGPYEQY
d_call: NA; clone_size: few; cdr3_length: 11; j_call: TRBJ1-3; v_call: TRBV5-1; cdr3_aa: ASSGRDGNTIY
d_call: TRBD2; clone_size: NA; cdr3_length: 13; j_call: TRBJ2-3; v_call: TRBV18; cdr3_aa: ASSQGLAGTDTQY
d_call: NA; clone_size: NA; cdr3_length: 11; j_call: TRBJ1-4; v_call: TRBV3-1/TRBV3-2; cdr3_aa: ASSQLSTEKLF
d_call: NA; clone_size: NA; cdr3_length: 9; j_call: TRBJ1-2; v_call: TRBV18; cdr3_aa: ASSPREGYT
d_call: NA; clone_size: once; cdr3_length: 11; j_call: TRBJ2-7; v_call: TRBV27; cdr3_aa: ASSFQGSYEQY
d_call: TRBD2; clone_size: NA; cdr3_length: 12; j_call: TRBJ2-7; v_call: TRBV5-1; cdr3_aa: ASSLVVAGSEQY
d_call: NA; clone_size: few; cdr3_length: 11; j_call: TRBJ1-5; v_call: TRBV27; cdr3_aa: ATQGGLNQPQH
d_call: TRBD2; clone_size: NA; cdr3_length: 13; j_call: TRBJ2-1; v_call: TRBV5-1; cdr3_aa: ASSFLAGGNNEQF
d_call: NA; clone_size: NA; cdr3_length: 14; j_call: TRBJ2-2; v_call: TRBV27; cdr3_aa: ASSLLSQGSTGELF
d_call: NA; clone_size: NA; cdr3_length: 17; j_call: TRBJ2-7; v_call: TRBV27; cdr3_aa: ASSPVIPGPFLRSYEQY
d_call: NA; clone_size: NA; cdr3_length: 16; j_call: TRBJ2-2; v_call: TRBV7-9; cdr3_aa: ASSLGGGAEQHTGELF
d_call: NA; clone_size: NA; cdr3_length: 14; j_call: TRBJ1-2; v_call: TRBV18; cdr3_aa: ASSPMPVTEFYGYT
d_call: NA; clone_size: NA; cdr3_length: 13; j_call: TRBJ2-1; v_call: TRBV6-1; cdr3_aa: ASSEAEEGYNEQF
d_call: NA; clone_size: NA; cdr3_length: 13; j_call: TRBJ1-1; v_call: TRBV5-1; cdr3_aa: ASSLLGMGNTEAF
d_call: NA; clone_size: few; cdr3_length: 13; j_call: TRBJ1-6; v_call: TRBV11-2; cdr3_aa: ASSLVSSYNSPLH
d_call: NA; clone_size: NA; cdr3_length: 12; j_call: TRBJ2-1; v_call: TRBV6-4; cdr3_aa: ASSDESEGNEQF
d_call: NA; clone_size: NA; cdr3_length: 11; j_call: TRBJ1-1; v_call: TRBV10-1; cdr3_aa: ASTARLGTEAF
d_call: NA; clone_size: NA; cdr3_length: 14; j_call: TRBJ2-5; v_call: TRBV27; cdr3_aa: ASSLSGNRFQETQY
d_call: NA; clone_size: once; cdr3_length: 13; j_call: TRBJ1-1; v_call: TRBV7-9; cdr3_aa: ASSSPSAGHTEAF
d_call: NA; clone_size: NA; cdr3_length: 11; j_call: TRBJ1-5; v_call: TRBV27; cdr3_aa: ASSFRGDQPQH
d_call: NA; clone_size: NA; cdr3_length: 9; j_call: TRBJ1-2; v_call: TRBV6-6; cdr3_aa: ASSYYDGYT
d_call: NA; clone_size: once; cdr3_length: 12; j_call: TRBJ2-5; v_call: TRBV18; cdr3_aa: ASSPAARTETQY
d_call: TRBD2; clone_size: NA; cdr3_length: 16; j_call: TRBJ2-1; v_call: TRBV7-6; cdr3_aa: ASSLESAGVALYNEQF
d_call: TRBD1; clone_size: NA; cdr3_length: 16; j_call: TRBJ2-3; v_call: TRBV9; cdr3_aa: ASSLRRRGQGSTDTQY
d_call: NA; clone_size: NA; cdr3_length: 14; j_call: TRBJ1-4; v_call: TRBV28; cdr3_aa: ASRRTLGGGVEKLF
d_call: TRBD2; clone_size: NA; cdr3_length: 13; j_call: TRBJ2-1; v_call: TRBV19; cdr3_aa: ASSIRREGLYEQF
d_call: NA; clone_size: NA; cdr3_length: 16; j_call: TRBJ1-5; v_call: TRBV28; cdr3_aa: ASSRTLRGSNSNQPQH
d_call: NA; clone_size: NA; cdr3_length: 12; j_call: TRBJ1-1; v_call: TRBV10-2; cdr3_aa: ASRGGTLNTEAF
d_call: NA; clone_size: NA; cdr3_length: 11; j_call: TRBJ2-3; v_call: TRBV4-2; cdr3_aa: ASSHGDPDTQY
d_call: NA; clone_size: NA; cdr3_length: 11; j_call: TRBJ1-1; v_call: TRBV6-5; cdr3_aa: ASSYSSSTEAF
d_call: NA; clone_size: NA; cdr3_length: 12; j_call: TRBJ1-5; v_call: TRBV19; cdr3_aa: ASSPTAVPQPQH
d_call: NA; clone_size: NA; cdr3_length: 14; j_call: TRBJ2-2; v_call: TRBV9; cdr3_aa: ASGGERPPNTGELF
d_call: NA; clone_size: NA; cdr3_length: 13; j_call: TRBJ1-4; v_call: TRBV19; cdr3_aa: ASSPRGTGDGKLF
d_call: NA; clone_size: NA; cdr3_length: 10; j_call: TRBJ1-2; v_call: TRBV30; cdr3_aa: AWSVGMHGYT